The sequence of this T cell receptor beta chain was determined in a study of blood T cell repertoires in COVID-19. At the level of the study: Both acute and convalescent COVID-19 samples were obtained from the United States, Italy and Spain. T cells, B-cell-depleted T cells, or PBMCs provided the cDNA or gDNA that served as material.

V gave up 4 bases and J gave up 4 bases, with 7 bases separating them. The CDR3 extends over 12 amino acids. Germline loops: CDR1 SGHDN, CDR2 FVKESK. As originally analysed: By means of reference gene primer amplification, nucleated cell counts were estimated. Profiled with immunoSEQ multiplex PCR; TCRdb holds only in-frame clones, not every one. V and J calls and clone size are copied from that table; D and trimming were computed from the DNA. The top ten clones hold 13% of a sample with roughly 200,000 clones, 65% to 90% of them seen once. The chain carries TRBV14 and TRBJ1-1; D remains unclear. This receptor was taken from a human donor in a cohort sampled during active COVID-19. Sequencing was performed on peripheral blood. Written as DNA, the CDR3 is TGTGCCAGCAGCCCTAGGAGCACTGAAGCTTTCTTT. Its protein is CASSPRSTEAFF.